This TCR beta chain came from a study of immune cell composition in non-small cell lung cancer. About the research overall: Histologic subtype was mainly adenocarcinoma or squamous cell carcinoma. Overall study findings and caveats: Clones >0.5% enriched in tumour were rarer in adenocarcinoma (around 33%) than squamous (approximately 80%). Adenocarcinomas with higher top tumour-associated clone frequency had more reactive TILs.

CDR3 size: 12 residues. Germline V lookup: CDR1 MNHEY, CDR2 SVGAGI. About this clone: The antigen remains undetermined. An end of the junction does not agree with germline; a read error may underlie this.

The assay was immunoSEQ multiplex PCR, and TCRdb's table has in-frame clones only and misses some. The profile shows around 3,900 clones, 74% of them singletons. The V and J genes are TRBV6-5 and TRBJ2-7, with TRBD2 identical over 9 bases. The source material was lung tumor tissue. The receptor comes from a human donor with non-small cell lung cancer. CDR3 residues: CASSYHSGGGIF. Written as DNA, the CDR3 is TGTGCCAGCAGTTACCATAGCGGGGGAGGAATCTTC.